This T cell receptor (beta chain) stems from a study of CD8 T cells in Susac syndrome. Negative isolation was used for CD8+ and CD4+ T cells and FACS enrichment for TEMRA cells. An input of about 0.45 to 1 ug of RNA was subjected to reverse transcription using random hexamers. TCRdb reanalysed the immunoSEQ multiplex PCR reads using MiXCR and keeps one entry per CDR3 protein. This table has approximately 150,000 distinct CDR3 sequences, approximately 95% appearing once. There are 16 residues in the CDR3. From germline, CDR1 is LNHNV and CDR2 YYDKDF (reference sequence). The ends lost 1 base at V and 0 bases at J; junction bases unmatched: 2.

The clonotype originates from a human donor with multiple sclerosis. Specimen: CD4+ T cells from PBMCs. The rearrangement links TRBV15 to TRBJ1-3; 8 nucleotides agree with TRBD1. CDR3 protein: CATSRGTGTSGNTIYF. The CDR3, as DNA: TGTGCCACCAGCAGAGGGACAGGGACCTCTGGAAACACCATATATTTT.